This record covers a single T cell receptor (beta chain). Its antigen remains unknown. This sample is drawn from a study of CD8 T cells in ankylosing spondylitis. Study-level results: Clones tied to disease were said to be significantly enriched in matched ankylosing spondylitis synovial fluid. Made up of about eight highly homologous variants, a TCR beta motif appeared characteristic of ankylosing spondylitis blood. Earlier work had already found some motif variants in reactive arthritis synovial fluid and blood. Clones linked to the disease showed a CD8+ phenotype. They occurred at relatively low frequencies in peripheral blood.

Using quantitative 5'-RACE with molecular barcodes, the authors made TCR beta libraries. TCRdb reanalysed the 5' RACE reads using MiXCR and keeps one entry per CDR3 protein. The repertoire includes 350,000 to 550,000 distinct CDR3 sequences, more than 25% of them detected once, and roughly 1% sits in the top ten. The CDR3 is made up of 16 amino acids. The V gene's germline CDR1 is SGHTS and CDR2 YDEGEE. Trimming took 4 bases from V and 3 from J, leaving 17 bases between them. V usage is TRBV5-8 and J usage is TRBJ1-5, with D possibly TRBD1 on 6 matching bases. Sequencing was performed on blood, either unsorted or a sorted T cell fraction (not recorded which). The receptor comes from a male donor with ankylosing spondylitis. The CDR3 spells CASSAVWGADNQPQHF. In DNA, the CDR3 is TGTGCCAGCAGCGCGGTTTGGGGGGCGGACAATCAGCCCCAGCATTTT.